The rows below give T cell receptor beta chains drawn from one sample of a study of beta chain features in type 1 diabetes. Only in-frame clones appear in the TCRdb table, and some are missing; sequencing was by immunoSEQ multiplex PCR. The sample holds roughly 380,000 clones, around a fifth seen once. Sample: naive CD4+ T cells from blood. The receptors come from a woman under 30 in good health. Each CDR3 is given with its conserved first and last residue. D genes are given only for firm matches. Not every row has a clone size; where given, it reads once, few, many or a size class.

d_call: .; clone_size: few; v_call: TRBV18; cdr3_aa: CASSPLEEQFF
d_call: TRBD2; clone_size: .; v_call: TRBV5-1; cdr3_aa: CASSLGFAGDWDGELFF
d_call: TRBD1; clone_size: .; v_call: TRBV29-1; cdr3_aa: CSGADRGGKNIQYF
d_call: TRBD1; clone_size: .; v_call: TRBV10-3; cdr3_aa: CAISPSGTEGLLATQYF
d_call: .; clone_size: few; v_call: TRBV28; cdr3_aa: CASSLVTGRGIQYF
d_call: .; clone_size: .; v_call: TRBV21-1; cdr3_aa: CASSKAQDTSRYEQYF
d_call: .; clone_size: .; v_call: TRBV7-9; cdr3_aa: CASSLAGGTDTQYF
d_call: .; clone_size: .; v_call: TRBV30; cdr3_aa: CAWTKRGTTVLWDEQYF
d_call: .; clone_size: .; v_call: TRBV5-6; cdr3_aa: CASRTGAKNIQYF
d_call: .; clone_size: few; v_call: TRBV5-1; cdr3_aa: CASSPVSTDTQYF
d_call: .; clone_size: .; v_call: TRBV7-9; cdr3_aa: CASSSGTWGYTF
d_call: TRBD1; clone_size: .; v_call: TRBV15; cdr3_aa: CATSGQGREETQYF
d_call: TRBD2; clone_size: .; v_call: TRBV30; cdr3_aa: CAWSPGTSGYNEQFF
d_call: .; clone_size: .; v_call: TRBV20-1; cdr3_aa: CSADSPYGYTF
d_call: .; clone_size: .; v_call: TRBV5-1; cdr3_aa: CASTPGPVGYEQYF
d_call: TRBD1; clone_size: .; v_call: TRBV7-2; cdr3_aa: CASSTPGQGPTQYF
d_call: .; clone_size: .; v_call: TRBV7-9; cdr3_aa: CASSLSRGDTEAFF
d_call: .; clone_size: .; v_call: TRBV18; cdr3_aa: CASSRLARLSTDTQYF
d_call: TRBD1; clone_size: few; v_call: TRBV7-8; cdr3_aa: CASSTQGAVSYEQYF
d_call: TRBD2; clone_size: .; v_call: TRBV6-1; cdr3_aa: CASRLAELSYNEQFF
d_call: .; clone_size: few; v_call: TRBV5-4; cdr3_aa: CASSFRREETQYF
d_call: TRBD2; clone_size: few; v_call: TRBV6-6; cdr3_aa: CASSYALAGGGDTQYF
d_call: TRBD2; clone_size: .; v_call: TRBV27; cdr3_aa: CASSSRASGGDEQFF
d_call: .; clone_size: few; v_call: TRBV7-2; cdr3_aa: CASSPYTDTQYF
d_call: .; clone_size: .; v_call: TRBV18; cdr3_aa: CASSPGPWNTEAFF
d_call: .; clone_size: .; v_call: TRBV11-2; cdr3_aa: CASSRVEEAPLAKNIQYF
d_call: .; clone_size: .; v_call: TRBV5-4; cdr3_aa: CASSPLGPDEKLFF
d_call: .; clone_size: .; v_call: TRBV9; cdr3_aa: CASGGTGNQPQHF
d_call: .; clone_size: .; v_call: TRBV27; cdr3_aa: CASSLSYAQGPVF
d_call: .; clone_size: .; v_call: TRBV21-1; cdr3_aa: CASSTPSGTNYNEQFF
d_call: TRBD2; clone_size: .; v_call: TRBV11-2; cdr3_aa: CASRLAGAGEQYF
d_call: .; clone_size: .; v_call: TRBV4-3; cdr3_aa: CASSQERVATDTQYF
d_call: .; clone_size: .; v_call: TRBV18; cdr3_aa: CASSPDGISYEQYF
d_call: .; clone_size: few; v_call: TRBV10-3; cdr3_aa: CAISARGHEQYF
d_call: .; clone_size: .; v_call: TRBV5-1; cdr3_aa: CASSLGEFGGTEAFF
d_call: .; clone_size: .; v_call: TRBV7-9; cdr3_aa: CASSLEGDRGYTF
d_call: TRBD2; clone_size: .; v_call: TRBV9; cdr3_aa: CASSRRLAPDTDTQYF
d_call: .; clone_size: .; v_call: TRBV9; cdr3_aa: CASSVGTGLDTEAFF
d_call: TRBD2; clone_size: .; v_call: TRBV30; cdr3_aa: CAWNPGGPQFF